This passage covers 20 T cell receptor beta chains from one sample sequenced in a study of blood T cells in healthy people across ages. Combining a sample-barcoded 5' primer with a J-beta primer mix, a second PCR ran for roughly 6 to 12 cycles. TCRdb reprocessed the 5' RACE reads with MiXCR, giving one entry per CDR3 protein. The sample holds under 700,000 distinct CDR3 sequences; approximately 25% are singletons and the top ten take 8.7%. This sample also belongs to another study, concerning T cells of mothers and their children.

Input material: blood. The receptor set was obtained from a boy between 10 and 17 years old in good health.

The table lists this clonotype with a few counts. The rearrangement uses TRBV7-9 and TRBJ1-1; D is ambiguous. V shed 7 bases and J shed 5 bases, with 14 bases lying between them. Germline V gene data show CDR1 as SEHNR and CDR2 as FQNEAQ (reference sequence). This CDR3 has 13 amino acids. CDR3 region: CASNVFPKTEAFF. DNA of the CDR3: TGTGCCAGCAATGTATTTCCGAAGACTGAAGCTTTCTTT.

The CDR3 loop is CASSAQGSGELFF. As DNA, the CDR3 is TGTGCCAGCAGCGCCCAGGGGTCGGGGGAGCTGTTTTTT. This rearrangement joins TRBV7-9 to TRBJ2-2, with D possibly TRBD1 on 6 matching bases. The V end lost 5 bases, the J end lost 8 bases, and 12 bases lay between the germline ends. Germline V lookup: CDR1 SEHNR, CDR2 FQNEAQ (reference sequence). CDR3 length equals 13 residues.

This clonotype was observed a handful of times. The rearrangement links TRBV28 to TRBJ2-7; no clear D. The CDR3 loop spans 13 amino acids. From germline, CDR1 is MDHEN and CDR2 SYDVKM. V dropped 11 bases and J dropped 4 bases, with 18 bases sitting between them. CDR3 amino acids: CAVAGPAVYEQYF. CDR3 DNA: TGTGCCGTTGCCGGGCCTGCTGTATACGAGCAGTACTTC.

J is TRBJ2-5 and V is TRBV28; TRBD2 agrees at 10 bases. The J call may be faulty, since TRBJ2-7 better matches the DNA end. Germline V gene data show CDR1 as MDHEN and CDR2 as SYDVKM. This CDR3 has 15 amino acids. CDR3 coding DNA: TGTGCCACCAACCCTTCGGGACTAGCGACCTACGAGCAGTACTTC. Amino acid sequence: CATNPSGLATYEQYF.

This clonotype turned up a few times. The V call is TRBV15, the J call TRBJ2-1; 10 positions agree with TRBD2. CDR1 is LNHNV, CDR2 YYDKDF, per germline (reference sequence). J was trimmed by 7 bases and V by 1 base; bases with no gene match: 7. The CDR3 extends over 16 amino acids. This chain's CDR3 is CATSRVEAGGYNEQFF. The CDR3 nucleotides read TGTGCCACCAGCAGAGTTGAAGCGGGAGGGTATAATGAGCAGTTCTTC.

A few counts support this clonotype. V and J are TRBV28 and TRBJ2-5, with TRBD2 as a possible D gene (6 bases). Judging by the DNA end, TRBJ2-7 fits better; the J call may be wrong. The CDR3 length is 14 residues. Germline V gene lookup returns CDR1 MDHEN and CDR2 SYDVKM. The CDR3 DNA reads TGTGCCAGCAGTTTATTCGGGGGAACCTACGAGCAGTACTTC. Protein product: CASSLFGGTYEQYF.

The rearrangement uses TRBV6-2 or TRBV6-3 and TRBJ2-1; D is ambiguous. Germline CDR1 reads MNHEY; CDR2 reads SVGEGT. V dropped 2 bases and J dropped 15 bases, with 11 bases sitting between them. This CDR3 comprises 11 residues. CDR3 in amino acids: CASSYDGMGFF. The CDR3 nucleotides read TGTGCCAGCAGTTACGACGGCATGGGGTTCTTC.

This clonotype has ten or more counts. A read error may account for a junction end that differs from germline. The V gene is TRBV20-1, the J gene TRBJ2-7, with D possibly being TRBD1 (6 bases). This CDR3 is 15 amino acids long. Looked up from germline, CDR1 is DFQATT and CDR2 is SNEGSKA (reference sequence). CDR3 amino acids: CSARVYRDLTYEQYF. The CDR3 nucleotides read TGTAGTGCTAGGGTTTACAGGGACCTAACCTACGAGCAGTACTTC.

As DNA, the CDR3 is TGCAGTGCGGGCACGGAAGGGTTTGATGAAAAACTGTTTTTT. Translation gives CSAGTEGFDEKLFF. The V and J genes are TRBV20-1 and TRBJ1-4; D call uncertain. Germline assignment: CDR1 DFQATT and CDR2 SNEGSKA (reference sequence). With 6 bases removed from V and 6 bases from J, the gap between germline ends came to 17 bases. The CDR3 runs 14 residues.

This chain links TRBV11-2 with TRBJ2-7; 10 positions agree with TRBD2. With 4 bases clipped from V and 3 bases from J, the junction kept 6 bases outside the gene matches. Germline V gene sequence: CDR1 SGHAT, CDR2 FQNNGV. The CDR3 spans 15 residues. The CDR3 coding sequence is TGTGCCAGCAGCTCAGAGGCTAGCGGGAGCTACGAGCAGTACTTC. Protein: CASSSEASGSYEQYF. Complete variable domain (other parts from reference TRBV11-2 and TRBJ2-7): EAGVAQSPRYKIIEKRQSVAFWCNPISGHATLYWYQQILGQGPKLLIQFQNNGVVDDSQLPKDRFSAERLKGVDSTLKIQPAKLEDSAVYLCASSSEASGSYEQYFGPGTRLTVT.

In its sample, this clonotype was seen many times. The CDR3 DNA sequence: TGCAGTGCTAGTGAGGACGGGAACTATGGCTACACCTTC. Translation gives CSASEDGNYGYTF. The chain uses TRBV20-1 and TRBJ1-2; D ambiguous. Germline V gives CDR1 DFQATT, CDR2 SNEGSKA (reference sequence). Trimming pared 3 bases from V and 2 bases from J, leaving 10 bases between. The CDR3 extends over 13 amino acids.

J is TRBJ2-3 and V is TRBV6-1; 10 nucleotides line up with TRBD2. The germline CDR1 and CDR2 sequences are MNHNS and SASEGT. The junction had 6 bases not matched to a gene; V was cut back by 3 bases and J by 0 bases. This CDR3 is 17 amino acids long. The CDR3 reads CASSEKLAGTSTDTQYF. The CDR3 DNA sequence: TGTGCCAGCAGTGAGAAACTAGCGGGAACTAGCACAGATACGCAGTATTTT.

This chain links TRBV20-1 with TRBJ1-6; 7 nucleotides line up with TRBD1. The germline V gene has CDR1 DFQATT and CDR2 SNEGSKA (reference sequence). This CDR3 has 17 amino acids. V was pared by 0 bases and J by 8 bases, with 13 bases of the junction left unmatched. In DNA, the CDR3 is TGCAGTGCTAGAGACCTGCCCCGACAGGGTGAACATTCACCCCTCCACTTT. Its protein product is CSARDLPRQGEHSPLHF.

CDR3 bases: TGTGCCAGCAGTTACCGTGGCGGAGGGAACACTGAAGCTTTCTTT. Translating it yields CASSYRGGGNTEAFF. The V gene is TRBV6-6, the J gene TRBJ1-1; D is unclear. V gave up 2 bases and J gave up 1 base, with 11 bases separating them. The V gene's germline CDR1 is MNHNY and CDR2 SVGAGI (reference sequence). The CDR3 is 15 amino acids.

This clonotype was counted between two and nine times. The rearrangement uses TRBV7-3 and TRBJ2-5; 8 bases align to TRBD2. The germline V gene encodes CDR1 SGHTA and CDR2 FQGTGA. The CDR3 contains 16 residues. V dropped 4 bases and J dropped 1; count of bases not matched to a gene: 8. The CDR3 bases are TGTGCCAGCAGCTCTTTCGGGAGGGCCACCCAAGAGACCCAGTACTTC. As protein: CASSSFGRATQETQYF.

The CDR3 is CSARGGLAGGRSEQYF. CDR3 coding DNA: TGCAGTGCTAGAGGGGGACTAGCGGGGGGTCGAAGCGAGCAGTACTTC. The chain employs TRBV20-1 and TRBJ2-7; the match to TRBD2 covers 15 bases. The CDR3 runs 16 residues. V was pared by 1 base and J by 6 bases, with 7 bases of the junction left unmatched. Germline V lookup: CDR1 DFQATT, CDR2 SNEGSKA (reference sequence).

The chain is built from TRBV7-2 and TRBJ1-5; D is uncertain. There are 15 residues in the CDR3. Trimming stripped 5 bases from V and 4 bases from J, with 15 bases between. The V gene's germline CDR1 is SGHTA and CDR2 FQGNSA. The chain's CDR3 is CASSDAHWGNQPQHF. CDR3 DNA sequence: TGTGCCAGCAGCGACGCACACTGGGGAAATCAGCCCCAGCATTTT.

This clonotype was seen a few times. CDR3 bases: TGTGCCAGCAGTTTAGGGTCCAGGGTCTCGACCAAAAACATTCAGTACTTC. It yields the protein CASSLGSRVSTKNIQYF. The chain couples TRBV28 to TRBJ2-4; TRBD1 is a possible D gene (5 bases). CDR1 and CDR2 (germline): MDHEN, SYDVKM. CDR3 size: 17 residues. With 2 bases removed from V and 2 bases from J, the gap between germline ends came to 16 bases.

This clonotype has just a few counts. This chain connects TRBV20-1 to TRBJ1-2, with D possibly being TRBD1 (6 bases). The germline gives CDR1 DFQATT, CDR2 SNEGSKA (reference sequence). V lost 3 bases and J 8 bases, leaving 10 bases between the germline ends. CDR3 length: 11 residues. This chain's CDR3 is CSASAGGGYTF. In DNA form, the CDR3 reads TGCAGTGCTAGTGCGGGGGGCGGCTACACCTTC.

This chain joins TRBV2 and TRBJ1-1; TRBD1 matches 7 bases. This CDR3 spans 14 amino acids. Germline V gene sequence: CDR1 SNHLY, CDR2 FYNNEI. The J segment lost 1 base and the V segment lost 4 bases, leaving 3 bases of the junction unmatched. The CDR3 DNA sequence: TGTGCCAGCAGTGGGAGACAGGGGAACACTGAAGCTTTCTTT. This codes for CASSGRQGNTEAFF.